The 25 T cell receptor beta chains presented below share a single source sample, sequenced in a study of Ad26.COV2.S vaccination and SARS-CoV-2 variants. The treatment here: around 19 received Ad26.COV2.S at low or high dose, single or two shots; 5 received placebo; per-sample allocation not given. Day 63 after the first vaccine or placebo injection was the time point for sampling. Sequencing was performed with immunoSEQ multiplex PCR; in TCRdb, only in-frame clones are kept and a portion is missing. The data contain 400,000 to 500,000 clones, 88% of them singletons. Sample: peripheral blood, taken in a trial of Ad26.COV2.S vaccine versus placebo. Receptors originate from a person aged 18-60 years who received the Ad26.COV2.S COVID-19 vaccine or a placebo.

This chain links TRBV6-4 with TRBJ2-2; 8 nucleotides line up with TRBD2. Per germline, CDR1 MRHNA and CDR2 SNTAGT. With 5 bases clipped from V and 0 bases from J, the junction kept 8 bases outside the gene matches. The CDR3 runs to 17 residues. The CDR3 nucleotides read TGTGCCAGCAGTCTCGAATACGGGGGGGCGAACACCGGGGAGCTGTTTTTT. Translating gives CASSLEYGGANTGELFF.

V is TRBV6-2 or TRBV6-3 and J is TRBJ2-5; 9 bases map to TRBD1. The CDR3 extends over 14 amino acids. V trimming: 4 bases; J trimming: 6 bases; junction bases outside the gene matches: 6. In germline, CDR1 is MNHEY, CDR2 SVGEGT. The chain's CDR3 is CASSSGQGMKTQYF. The CDR3, as DNA: TGTGCCAGCAGTTCGGGACAGGGAATGAAGACCCAGTACTTC.

The chain is built from TRBV18 and TRBJ1-2, with a weak D call TRBD1 (5 bases). The CDR3 is 13 residues long. V was trimmed by 2 bases and J by 6 bases, leaving 10 bases between them. The V gene's germline CDR1 is KGHSH and CDR2 LQKENI. The CDR3 DNA reads as TGTGCCAGCTCACCAGGAGACAGCAATGGCTACACCTTC. Its protein is CASSPGDSNGYTF.

The chain employs TRBV6-5 and TRBJ1-1, with D possibly TRBD1 on 6 matching bases. CDR1 is MNHEY and CDR2 is SVGAGI in the germline V gene. The CDR3 extends over 14 amino acids. V shed 9 bases and J shed 0 bases, with 14 bases lying between them. The CDR3 here is CASRRQALNTEAFF. The DNA of the CDR3 is TGTGCCAGTAGGAGACAGGCTCTGAACACTGAAGCTTTCTTT.

The rearrangement uses TRBV5-1 and TRBJ2-3; 8 positions match TRBD2. The germline CDR1 and CDR2 sequences are SGHRS and YFSETQ. This CDR3 contains 19 residues. Unmatched junction bases numbered 21, after V lost 4 bases and J lost 5 bases. The CDR3 protein is CASSPWGSGVLSTEDTQYF. In DNA, the CDR3 is TGCGCCAGCAGCCCGTGGGGTAGCGGGGTTCTATCCACGGAAGATACGCAGTATTTT. Supplemented by reference TRBV5-1 and TRBJ2-3, the full variable domain reads KAGVTQTPRYLIKTRGQQVTLSCSPISGHRSVSWYQQTPGQGLQFLFEYFSETQRNKGNFPGRFSGRQFSNSRSEMNVSTLELGDSALYLCASSPWGSGVLSTEDTQYFGPGTRLTVL.

The chain combines TRBV6-2 or TRBV6-3 with TRBJ2-6; D not certain. The CDR3 has 19 residues. V was trimmed by 2 bases and J by 3 bases, leaving 20 bases between them. Germline values: CDR1 MNHEY, CDR2 SVGEGT. The CDR3 DNA reads TGTGCCAGCAGTTACACTCGCGCAGGTTTTTCCCTTGGGGCCAACGTCCTGACTTTC. Amino acid sequence: CASSYTRAGFSLGANVLTF.

The rearrangement links TRBV6-2 or TRBV6-3 to TRBJ2-7, with unresolved D. The CDR3 is made up of 14 amino acids. CDR1 and CDR2 (germline): MNHEY, SVGEGT. Between the trimmed V and J ends, which lost 5 bases and 2 bases, there was a span of 13 bases. The CDR3 loop is CASSTDRAAYEQYF. The CDR3 region has the DNA TGTGCCAGCAGTACTGACCGGGCCGCCTACGAGCAGTACTTC.

V usage is TRBV5-5 and J usage is TRBJ1-6, with 7 bases identical to TRBD1. Germline CDR1 SGHKS, CDR2 YYEKEE (reference sequence). V shed 0 bases and J 9 bases; nucleotides not matched to a gene: 9. The CDR3 contains 16 residues. CDR3 region: CASSLAPTGWGSPLHF. The DNA for the CDR3 is TGTGCCAGCAGCTTGGCGCCGACAGGGTGGGGTTCACCCCTCCACTTT.

The rearrangement links TRBV18 to TRBJ1-3; D is undetermined. The CDR3 extends over 13 amino acids. V lost 3 bases, J lost 0 bases, and 3 bases lay in between. CDR1 is KGHSH and CDR2 is LQKENI in the germline V gene. The CDR3 nucleotides are TGTGCCAGCTCACCGGCCTCTGGAAACACCATATATTTT. This translates into CASSPASGNTIYF.

This rearrangement joins TRBV19 to TRBJ1-5; a weak D match, TRBD1 (5 bases). V lost 3 bases to trimming and J lost 7 bases, with 16 bases between them. In germline, CDR1 is LNHDA, CDR2 SQIVND (reference sequence). This CDR3 has 15 residues. In DNA form, the CDR3 reads TGTGCCAGTAGTATTGGGGCAGGGCCCAGGCAGCCCCAGCATTTT. This translates into CASSIGAGPRQPQHF.

The rearrangement links TRBV7-9 to TRBJ2-1, with 10 nucleotides matching TRBD1. The CDR3 loop spans 20 amino acids. CDR1 is SEHNR and CDR2 is FQNEAQ in the germline V gene (reference sequence). The V and J ends lost 5 bases and 3 bases, in that order; junction bases with no gene match: 19. CDR3 DNA sequence: TGTGCCAGCAGCATCAGCGCCGGGACAGGGGTTATATTCCTCTACAATGAGCAGTTCTTC. Translated: CASSISAGTGVIFLYNEQFF.

The chain employs TRBV6-5 and TRBJ1-1, with D uncertain. Germline values: CDR1 MNHEY, CDR2 SVGAGI. The CDR3 loop spans 11 amino acids. The V end lost 8 bases, the J end lost 7 bases, and 11 bases lay between the germline ends. The chain's CDR3 is CASGRLDEAFF. The CDR3 DNA reads TGTGCCAGCGGACGGTTGGATGAAGCTTTCTTT.

There are a few counts of this clone. V and J are TRBV5-1 and TRBJ2-3, with D hard to call. Germline CDR1 reads SGHRS; CDR2 reads YFSETQ. The CDR3 has 15 residues. V was pared by 1 base and J by 2 bases, with 11 bases between. In nucleotides, the CDR3 is TGCGCCAGCAGCTTGCCGACACAACACACAGATACGCAGTATTTT. Its protein is CASSLPTQHTDTQYF.

This chain joins TRBV21-1 and TRBJ2-3; the table's D call of TRBD2 was not tested on the DNA. TRBV21-1 is tagged as a pseudogene. This CDR3 has 15 residues. The CDR3 sequence: CASSKGRGRISTQYF. CDR3 nucleotides: TGTGCCAGCAGCAAAGGGCGGGGGCGCATCTCTACGCAGTATTTT.

This clone was seen only once. The chain employs TRBV5-1 and TRBJ1-5, with D unclear. Germline CDR1 SGHRS, CDR2 YFSETQ. There are 13 residues in the CDR3. V was trimmed by 2 bases and J by 2 bases, leaving 5 bases between them. The DNA of the CDR3 is TGCGCCAGCAGCTTTGGAGGCAATCAGCCCCAGCATTTT. Encoded protein: CASSFGGNQPQHF.

The CDR3 reads CASSLEEGIYNEQFF. The CDR3 coding sequence is TGTGCCAGCAGCTTGGAGGAGGGAATTTACAATGAGCAGTTCTTC. The V call is TRBV5-4, the J call TRBJ2-1, with a weak D call TRBD2 (6 bases). V was cut by 0 bases and J by 4 bases, with 11 bases left in between. This CDR3 has 15 amino acids. Germline-derived CDR1 and CDR2 are SGHNT and YYREEE (reference sequence). Full variable domain (missing parts from reference TRBV5-4 and TRBJ2-1): ETGVTQSPTHLIKTRGQQVTLRCSSQSGHNTVSWYQQALGQGPQFIFQYYREEENGRGNFPPRFSGLQFPNYSSELNVNALELDDSALYLCASSLEEGIYNEQFFGPGTRLTVL.

The V and J genes are TRBV2 and TRBJ2-7; D might be TRBD1 (6 bases). Germline-derived CDR1 and CDR2 are SNHLY and FYNNEI. V lost 0 bases and J 7 bases, leaving 19 bases between the germline ends. The CDR3 is made up of 16 amino acids. Here the CDR3 reads CASSEAQSTGRREQYF. The CDR3 nucleotides read TGTGCCAGCAGTGAAGCGCAGTCGACAGGAAGGCGTGAGCAGTACTTC. Full variable domain (remainder filled in from reference TRBV2 and TRBJ2-7): EPEVTQTPSHQVTQMGQEVILRCVPISNHLYFYWYRQILGQKVEFLVSFYNNEISEKSEIFDDQFSVERPDGSNFTLKIRSTKLEDSAMYFCASSEAQSTGRREQYFGPGTRLTVT.

The V and J genes are TRBV5-6 and TRBJ2-5; TRBD1 aligns across 9 bases. Trimming took 1 base from V and 5 from J; bases not matched to a gene: 3. Germline CDR1 reads SGHDT; CDR2 reads YYEEEE. There are 14 residues in the CDR3. The CDR3 region is CASSLTGGLETQYF. CDR3 nucleotide sequence: TGTGCCAGCAGCTTGACAGGGGGCCTGGAGACCCAGTACTTC.

The chain combines TRBV30 with TRBJ1-5; tentative D call: TRBD1 (5 bases). The CDR3 extends over 14 amino acids. Germline-derived CDR1 and CDR2 are GTSNPN and SVGIG (reference sequence). Trimming removed 0 bases from V and 7 bases from J, with 13 bases in between. The CDR3 region is CAWSVFWSGQPQHF. The CDR3 nucleotides are TGTGCCTGGAGTGTATTTTGGTCAGGGCAGCCCCAGCATTTT.

V gene TRBV7-3 combines with J gene TRBJ2-1; TRBD1 matches 7 bases. Germline V gene lookup returns CDR1 SGHTA and CDR2 FQGTGA. V dropped 4 bases and J dropped 0; count of bases not matched to a gene: 6. The CDR3 loop spans 16 amino acids. The CDR3 protein is CASSSRRGSSYNEQFF. CDR3 DNA sequence: TGTGCCAGCAGCTCTCGCAGGGGGAGCTCCTACAATGAGCAGTTCTTC.

This chain joins TRBV7-6 and TRBJ2-1; D perhaps matches TRBD1 (5 bases). This CDR3 is 16 amino acids long. Germline-derived CDR1 and CDR2 are SGHVS and FNYEAQ. V lost 0 bases, J lost 3 bases, and 12 bases lay in between. CDR3 sequence reads: CASSLAAGPNYNEQFF. CDR3 in DNA: TGTGCCAGCAGCTTAGCGGCAGGGCCGAACTACAATGAGCAGTTCTTC.

This sequence joins TRBV3-1 (or the pseudogene TRBV3-2) and TRBJ1-1; maybe TRBD1 (5 bases). Trimming removed 4 bases at V and 6 bases at J, with 18 bases between. The V gene's germline CDR1 is LGHDT and CDR2 YNNKEL (reference sequence). This CDR3 has 15 residues. DNA for the CDR3: TGTGCCAGCAGCCGCCCAAGGGGAGAGAAGCCTGAAGCTTTCTTT. As protein: CASSRPRGEKPEAFF.

There are a few counts of this clone. This sequence joins TRBV10-3 and TRBJ1-5; 9 bases align to TRBD1. This CDR3 spans 14 amino acids. Germline trimming cut 4 bases from V and 7 bases from J; bases unmatched to any gene: 5. Germline V gene lookup returns CDR1 ENHRY and CDR2 SYGVKD. CDR3 region: CAISGGQGGQPQHF. The CDR3 coding sequence is TGTGCCATCAGTGGGGGACAGGGAGGCCAGCCCCAGCATTTT.

The chain couples TRBV19 to TRBJ1-3; no firm D call. V gave up 10 bases and J gave up 1 base, with 17 bases separating them. Germline CDR1 and CDR2: LNHDA and SQIVND (reference sequence). This CDR3 spans 15 amino acids. The CDR3 here is CATKLRGGSGNTIYF. CDR3 nucleotides: TGTGCCACTAAGCTTAGAGGCGGATCTGGAAACACCATATATTTT.

The CDR3 nucleotides are TGTGCCAGCAGCTTGAGCAGGGAAACCTACAATGAGCAGTTCTTC. Translating it yields CASSLSRETYNEQFF. The V and J genes are TRBV5-4 and TRBJ2-1, with a possible D match to TRBD1 (5 bases). This CDR3 is built from 15 residues. V was shortened by 1 base and J by 2 bases, with 10 bases between the two germline ends. The germline CDR1 and CDR2 sequences are SGHNT and YYREEE (reference sequence).